This TCR beta chain was observed in a study of blood T cell repertoires in COVID-19. This table comes from immunoSEQ multiplex PCR, and its TCRdb copy is limited to in-frame clones, with some not included. The data contain a few hundred thousand clones, approximately 81% of them singletons. The table lists this clone with many counts. The V and J ends lost 1 base and 1 base respectively, with 21 bases between them. CDR1 and CDR2 from the germline V gene are SGHKS and YYEKEE (reference sequence). The CDR3 runs 19 residues. The sequencing input was peripheral blood. The sequence came from a woman between 18 and 30 years old with acute or convalescent COVID-19. The gene calls are TRBV5-5 and TRBJ2-1; D is perhaps TRBD2 (6 bases). The CDR3 DNA follows: TGTGCCAGCAGCTTGACGGCAGGGCAGTGGGAGGTGTCCTACAATGAGCAGTTCTTC. This encodes CASSLTAGQWEVSYNEQFF.